This TCR beta chain was captured by sequencing in a study of blood T cell repertoires in COVID-19. Study-wide background: Italy, Spain and the United States were the sources of the convalescent and acute COVID-19 samples. Nucleic acid was either cDNA or gDNA, and it came from T cells, B-cell-depleted T cells, or PBMCs.

Germline loops: CDR1 DFQATT, CDR2 SNEGSKA (reference sequence). The CDR3 contains 14 residues. Note on this clone: A read error may produce the germline difference seen at one junction end.

Libraries were prepared by immunoSEQ multiplex PCR; TCRdb keeps only in-frame clonotypes and omits some of them. The sample holds 51,000 or so clones, 70% to 90% seen once. The sequenced sample consisted of peripheral blood. This receptor was obtained from an elderly man with acute or convalescent COVID-19. This chain uses TRBV20-1 with TRBJ1-1, with 8 bases identical to TRBD1. The CDR3 region is CSASLAGGPTELSF. As DNA, the CDR3 is TGCAGTGCTAGTTTGGCAGGGGGCCCGACTGAGCTTTCTTTT.